This entry describes one T cell receptor beta chain. TCRdb keeps only in-frame clones here, not all; method: immunoSEQ multiplex PCR. The sample has 8,500 to 10,000 clones; over 55% are singletons. The record originates from a study of T cell clones after liver transplantation. The overall study: In this trial, immunosuppression withdrawal was attempted within 2 years of liver transplant. A pre-transplant mixed lymphocyte reaction with TCRbeta sequencing defined graft-donor-reactive clones followed in post-transplant blood. Patients counted as tolerant after at least one year off all immunosuppression, enzymes not exceeding twice normal.

This CDR3 is built from 14 residues. Germline CDR1 and CDR2: SGHVS and FQNEAQ. V lost 0 bases to trimming and J lost 5 bases, with 10 bases between them. This TCR came from a human patient who received a liver transplant. Part of the T cell pool may stem from the graft donor. The chain is built from TRBV7-8 and TRBJ1-1, with D tentatively TRBD1 (6 bases). The material sequenced was CD8+ T cells from blood, taken at the roughly 15-month timepoint. The CDR3 nucleotides are TGTGCCAGCAGCTTAGCAACAGGGCGGACTGAAGCTTTCTTT. Translated, it gives CASSLATGRTEAFF.